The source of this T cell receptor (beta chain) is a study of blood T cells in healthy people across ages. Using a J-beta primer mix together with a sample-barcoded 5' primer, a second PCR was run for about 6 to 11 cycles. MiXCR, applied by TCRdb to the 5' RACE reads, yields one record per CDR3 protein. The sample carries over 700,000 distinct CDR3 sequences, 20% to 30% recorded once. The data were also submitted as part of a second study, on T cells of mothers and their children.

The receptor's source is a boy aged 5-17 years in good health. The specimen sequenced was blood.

CDR3 sequence (DNA): TGCAGTGCTAGAGCGGACAGATCCTATGGCTACACCTTC. Amino acids: CSARADRSYGYTF. The chain employs TRBV20-1 and TRBJ1-2; D possibly corresponds to TRBD1 (6 bases). CDR3 length equals 13 residues. V lost 1 base, J lost 4 bases, and 10 bases lay in between. Looked up from germline, CDR1 is DFQATT and CDR2 is SNEGSKA (reference sequence).